This T cell receptor (beta chain) appears in the sequencing data of a study of shared clonotypes between healthy human individuals. Study background: Each donor's CD8 memory used one plate, CD8 naive two, each CD4 subset three.

Notes on the study in general: Sorted-subset sequencing was shown by rarefaction to be incomplete despite large depth. When compared with the clonotypes that were shared by all four sorted-subset donors, the non-shared clonotypes turned out to have lower generation probabilities.

V was cut by 2 bases and J by 2 bases, with 10 bases left in between. In germline, CDR1 is MGHDK, CDR2 SYGVNS. The CDR3 covers 14 residues. In the case of this clone: The target antigen is unknown.

The method was immunoSEQ multiplex PCR; TCRdb's version includes in-frame clones alone and lacks a portion of them. The sample carries a few million clones, 85% to 95% recorded once. This chain joins TRBV25-1 and TRBJ2-7; tentatively, D is TRBD1 (6 bases). The receptor comes from a man aged 18 to 29 in good health. Some clones in this sample may be carry-over from other donors' samples. Sequenced: naive CD4+ T cells from PBMCs. Specified subset: CD45RA+ positively selected. The CDR3 nucleotides are TGTGCCAGCAGTGAAGGTACAGGGCCCTACGAGCAGTACTTC. This codes for CASSEGTGPYEQYF.